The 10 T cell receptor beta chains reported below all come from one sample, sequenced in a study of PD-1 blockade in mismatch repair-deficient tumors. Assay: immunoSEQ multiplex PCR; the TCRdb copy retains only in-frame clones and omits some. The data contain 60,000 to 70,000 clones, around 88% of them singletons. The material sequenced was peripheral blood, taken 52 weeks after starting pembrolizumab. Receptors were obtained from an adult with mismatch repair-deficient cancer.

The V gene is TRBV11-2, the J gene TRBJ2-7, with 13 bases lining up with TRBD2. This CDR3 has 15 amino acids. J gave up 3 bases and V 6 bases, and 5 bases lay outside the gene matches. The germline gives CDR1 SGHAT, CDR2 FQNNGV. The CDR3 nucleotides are TGTGCCAGCAGTCTGGGACTAGCGGGGAACTACGAGCAGTACTTC. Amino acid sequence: CASSLGLAGNYEQYF.

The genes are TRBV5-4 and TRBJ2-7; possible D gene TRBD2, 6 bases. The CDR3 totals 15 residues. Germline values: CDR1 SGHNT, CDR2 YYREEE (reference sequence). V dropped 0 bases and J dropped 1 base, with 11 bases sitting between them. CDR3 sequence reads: CASSLDLAASYEQYF. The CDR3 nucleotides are TGTGCCAGCAGCTTGGATTTAGCGGCTTCCTACGAGCAGTACTTC.

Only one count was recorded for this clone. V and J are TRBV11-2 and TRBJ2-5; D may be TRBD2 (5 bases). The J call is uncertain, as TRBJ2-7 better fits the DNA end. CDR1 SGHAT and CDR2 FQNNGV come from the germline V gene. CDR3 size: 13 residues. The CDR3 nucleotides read TGTGCCAGCAGCCTCGGGGTCGGATACGAGCAGTACTTC. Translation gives CASSLGVGYEQYF.

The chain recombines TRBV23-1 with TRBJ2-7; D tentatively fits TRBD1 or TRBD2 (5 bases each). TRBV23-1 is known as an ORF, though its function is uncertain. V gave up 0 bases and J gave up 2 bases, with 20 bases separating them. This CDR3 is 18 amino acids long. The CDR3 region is CASSQSGQGGFQPYEQYF. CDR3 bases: TGCGCCAGCAGTCAATCCGGGCAGGGCGGGTTTCAGCCCTACGAGCAGTACTTC.

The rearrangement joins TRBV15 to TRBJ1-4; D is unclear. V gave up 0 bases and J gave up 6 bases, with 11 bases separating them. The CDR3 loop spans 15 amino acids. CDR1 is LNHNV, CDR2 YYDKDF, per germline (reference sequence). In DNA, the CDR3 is TGTGCCACCAGCAGAGATTTAATGAGAGATGAAAAACTGTTTTTT. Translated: CATSRDLMRDEKLFF.

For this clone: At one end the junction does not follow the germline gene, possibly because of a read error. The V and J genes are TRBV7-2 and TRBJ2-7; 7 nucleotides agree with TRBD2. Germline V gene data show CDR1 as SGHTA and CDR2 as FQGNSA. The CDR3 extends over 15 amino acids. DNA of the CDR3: TGTGCCAGCAGCCGGACTGGGGGAGGGCCCCACGAGCAGTGCTTC. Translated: CASSRTGGGPHEQCF.

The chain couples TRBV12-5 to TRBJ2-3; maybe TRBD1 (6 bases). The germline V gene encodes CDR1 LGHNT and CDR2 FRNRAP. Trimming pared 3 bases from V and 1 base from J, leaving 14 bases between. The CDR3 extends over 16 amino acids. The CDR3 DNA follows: TGTGCTAGTGGTTTTGGGACATGCTGCGGCACAGATACGCAGTATTTT. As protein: CASGFGTCCGTDTQYF.

The CDR3, as DNA: TGTGCCAGCAGCCGACCTCTCATTAAAAACACTGAAGCTTTCTTT. Translated: CASSRPLIKNTEAFF. The gene calls are TRBV5-8 and TRBJ1-1; D gene unclear. V lost 4 bases to trimming and J lost 2 bases, with 15 bases between them. CDR3 length equals 15 residues. Germline V gene sequence: CDR1 SGHTS, CDR2 YDEGEE.

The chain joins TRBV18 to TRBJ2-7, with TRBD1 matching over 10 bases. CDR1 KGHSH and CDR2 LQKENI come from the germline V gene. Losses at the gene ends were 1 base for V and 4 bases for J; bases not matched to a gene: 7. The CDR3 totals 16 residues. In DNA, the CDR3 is TGTGCCAGCTCACCACGGGAAGGACAGGGGGTTTACGAGCAGTACTTC. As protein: CASSPREGQGVYEQYF. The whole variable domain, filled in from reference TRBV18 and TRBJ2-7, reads NAGVMQNPRHLVRRRGQEARLRCSPMKGHSHVYWYRQLPEEGLKFMVYLQKENIIDESGMPKERFSAEFPKEGPSILRIQQVVRGDSAAYFCASSPREGQGVYEQYFGPGTRLTVT.

The CDR3 is CASSIGGSGNTIYF. CDR3 nucleotide sequence: TGTGCCAGCAGCATAGGGGGGTCTGGAAACACCATATATTTT. V usage is TRBV28 and J usage is TRBJ1-3, with D maybe TRBD1 (6 bases). The CDR3 has 14 residues. Germline V gene data show CDR1 as MDHEN and CDR2 as SYDVKM. Trimming took 6 bases from V and 1 from J, leaving 10 bases between them.